These 14 T cell receptor beta chains share one sample of origin, sequenced in a study of response to subunit inactivated influenza vaccine. TCRdb fed the RT-PCR reads into MiXCR, producing one record per CDR3 protein. The sample includes over 800,000 distinct CDR3 sequences, approximately 21% seen only once; the top ten take about 9.4%. The sample in question was PBMCs from blood, obtained roughly 5 days after vaccination. The receptors derive from a man in his forties or fifties who received an inactivated influenza vaccine.

The chain joins TRBV18 to TRBJ2-5; 9 bases map to TRBD1. CDR1 and CDR2 from the germline V gene are KGHSH and LQKENI. The trim removed 6 bases at V and 2 bases at J, leaving 7 bases unmatched. The CDR3 is 15 amino acids. Here the CDR3 reads CASSDRGMVQETQYF. CDR3 nucleotide sequence: TGTGCCAGCTCGGACAGGGGCATGGTACAAGAGACCCAGTACTTC.

A few counts support this clonotype. This chain links TRBV19 with TRBJ2-7, with a possible D match to TRBD1 (7 bases). The CDR3 has 15 amino acids. V lost 2 bases and J 3 bases, leaving 14 bases between the germline ends. Germline V lookup: CDR1 LNHDA, CDR2 SQIVND (reference sequence). Written as DNA, the CDR3 is TGTGCCAGTAGTATAAGCCGACAGGGAGGCTACGAGCAGTACTTC. The encoded protein is CASSISRQGGYEQYF.

This clonotype was observed a few times. The chain employs TRBV7-9 and TRBJ2-7, with a weak D call TRBD2 (6 bases). The CDR3 has 15 amino acids. The germline CDR1 and CDR2 sequences are SEHNR and FQNEAQ (reference sequence). Trimming took 4 bases from V and 5 from J, leaving 18 bases between them. For the CDR3, the DNA is TGTGCCAGCAGCTCCCGGACGGGAGCATGGGACGAGCAGTACTTC. It yields the protein CASSSRTGAWDEQYF.

This clonotype was detected only a few times. The chain joins TRBV4-2 to TRBJ1-6, with TRBD1 as a possible D gene (5 bases). Germline loops: CDR1 LGHNA, CDR2 YNFKEQ. The V gene lost 1 base and the J gene lost 7 bases, with 14 bases spanning the gap. This CDR3 contains 16 residues. The CDR3 DNA follows: TGTGCCAGCAGCCAAGTGCCAGGGTCGGGGAATTCACCCCTCCACTTT. It specifies CASSQVPGSGNSPLHF.

The rearrangement joins TRBV9 to TRBJ2-1, with 11 bases matching TRBD2. Germline V gene sequence: CDR1 SGDLS, CDR2 YYNGEE. Trimming took 4 bases from V and 6 from J; bases not matched to a gene: 6. This CDR3 spans 15 amino acids. The CDR3 sequence: CASSSIAGGLNEQFF. CDR3 in DNA: TGTGCCAGCAGCTCCATAGCGGGAGGGCTCAATGAGCAGTTCTTC.

This clonotype was seen more than once but under ten times. The chain couples TRBV5-1 to TRBJ2-3, with 9 bases matching TRBD1. The CDR3 totals 15 residues. V was pared by 5 bases and J by 3 bases, with 7 bases of the junction left unmatched. Germline CDR1 reads SGHRS; CDR2 reads YFSETQ. Written as DNA, the CDR3 is TGCGCCAGCAGTAAACAGGGGGCGCATACAGATACGCAGTATTTT. This codes for CASSKQGAHTDTQYF.

This clonotype was observed a few times. The gene calls are TRBV24-1 and TRBJ2-3; 8 bases map to TRBD1. Per germline, CDR1 KGHDR and CDR2 SFDVKD. The CDR3 totals 17 residues. V shed 1 base and J 3 bases; nucleotides not matched to a gene: 8. CDR3: CATSDFATGDRTDTQYF. In DNA, the CDR3 is TGTGCCACCAGTGATTTCGCGACAGGGGATCGGACAGATACGCAGTATTTT.

Only a few counts were recorded for this clonotype. The V call is TRBV7-6, the J call TRBJ2-3; TRBD2 matches at 12 bases. The J segment lost 4 bases and the V segment lost 5 bases, leaving 7 bases of the junction unmatched. Germline lookup yields CDR1 SGHVS and CDR2 FNYEAQ. There are 16 residues in the CDR3. The CDR3 sequence is CASSDLTSGSSDTQYF. CDR3 DNA: TGTGCCAGCAGCGACCTGACTAGCGGGAGTTCAGATACGCAGTATTTT.

This chain links TRBV12-3 or TRBV12-4 with TRBJ2-7; TRBD2 matches at 13 bases. The trim removed 6 bases at V and 10 bases at J, leaving 3 bases unmatched. This CDR3 has 12 amino acids. CDR3 sequence (DNA): TGTGCCAGCAGGGGACTAGCGGGGTTACAGTACTTC. It is translated as CASRGLAGLQYF.

This clonotype showed up just once. Without the conserved terminal phenylalanine or tryptophan, this CDR3 likely stems from a read error. The chain has TRBV20-1 and TRBJ2-7; 10 bases are a match to TRBD2. There are 16 residues in the CDR3. With V trimmed by 6 bases and J by 6 bases, 17 bases remained unmatched. Germline V lookup: CDR1 DFQATT, CDR2 SNEGSKA (reference sequence). The CDR3 DNA reads as TGCAGTGCCCGAAACCCAACTTCAGCGGGAGGGGGCGAGCAGTACTTA. Its translation: CSARNPTSAGGGEQYL.

The CDR3 sequence is CASSVSAEFQETQYF. The CDR3 DNA reads as TGTGCCAGCAGCGTATCAGCCGAATTCCAGGAGACCCAGTACTTC. V is TRBV9 and J is TRBJ2-5; the D is unclear. This CDR3 comprises 15 residues. The V gene lost 1 base and the J gene lost 5 bases, with 15 bases spanning the gap. In germline, CDR1 is SGDLS, CDR2 YYNGEE.

The CDR3 reads CASSLGPLAGVSTDTQYF. CDR3 DNA sequence: TGTGCCAGCAGCTTAGGTCCCCTAGCGGGAGTTTCCACAGATACGCAGTATTTT. The rearrangement links TRBV7-6 to TRBJ2-3, with TRBD2 identical over 10 bases. This CDR3 is 18 amino acids long. The germline gives CDR1 SGHVS, CDR2 FNYEAQ. J was trimmed by 2 bases and V by 1 base; bases with no gene match: 9.

This clonotype was recorded at least ten times. The chain has TRBV27 and TRBJ2-1; D unclear. Trimming took 5 bases from V and 8 from J, leaving 7 bases between them. This CDR3 has 11 residues. Germline V gives CDR1 MNHEY, CDR2 SMNVEV (reference sequence). CDR3 region: CASSERDEQFF. The CDR3 nucleotides are TGTGCCAGCAGTGAAAGAGATGAGCAGTTCTTC.

The chain couples TRBV27 to TRBJ2-5, with D perhaps matching TRBD2 (6 bases). The CDR3 runs to 13 residues. V lost 8 bases to trimming and J lost 4 bases, with 14 bases between them. Looked up from germline, CDR1 is MNHEY and CDR2 is SMNVEV (reference sequence). The CDR3 sequence is CASQDPGRETQYF. For the CDR3, the DNA is TGTGCCAGCCAAGACCCCGGGAGAGAGACCCAGTACTTC.